The subject of this entry is one T cell receptor beta chain. Its target is not known. These data come from a study of T-cell memory formation after mild COVID-19. Study at large: TCR clusters were mostly donor specific.

TCR alpha and TCR beta cDNA libraries with sample barcodes and UMIs came from 5'RACE using constant-segment primers. Each CDR3 protein is one row after TCRdb ran MiXCR on the 5' RACE reads. This table has some 410,000 distinct CDR3 sequences, less than 25% appearing once. Study-wide results and caveats: Clones that contracted from day 15 to 85 had balanced CD4/CD8; later expanders were CD4+ biased. Memory from before infection featured some responding clones, which suggests cross-reactive memory joined.

Germline V gene data show CDR1 as MNHEY and CDR2 as SMNVEV (reference sequence). V was pared by 6 bases and J by 4 bases, with 13 bases between. The length of the CDR3 is 15 residues. This TCR was sampled from an adult woman who had mild COVID-19 (a few samples of this study predate the infection). Cell type and time point are not known. The chain links TRBV27 to TRBJ2-6; D is perhaps TRBD1 (6 bases). Specimen: PBMCs or a T cell subset sorted from them (not recorded which). The CDR3: CASRRDRRGANVLTF. As DNA, the CDR3 is TGTGCCAGCAGGCGAGACAGGCGCGGGGCCAACGTCCTGACTTTC.